Listed here are 8 T cell receptor beta chains from one sample, sequenced in a study of T cells after somatic rescue of genetic block. Assay: immunoSEQ multiplex PCR; the TCRdb copy retains only in-frame clones and omits some. The sample holds 85,000 to 90,000 clones; 85% to 90% are singletons and the top ten take 1.6%. Source material: peripheral blood mononuclear cells (PBMCs). The source of these receptors is a woman aged 18-30 years.

V gene TRBV5-1 combines with J gene TRBJ2-7, with D unclear. Germline values: CDR1 SGHRS, CDR2 YFSETQ. CDR3 length equals 14 residues. Trimming stripped 4 bases from V and 1 base from J, with 12 bases between. The DNA for the CDR3 is TGCGCCAGCAGCCCACGACACCATTCCTACGAGCAGTACTTC. This translates into CASSPRHHSYEQYF.

In regard to this clone: This may come from a read error, since a much larger clone is one base off. The V and J genes are TRBV7-6 and TRBJ2-2; D uncertain. The CDR3 consists of 11 residues. CDR1 SGHVS and CDR2 FNYEAQ come from the germline V gene. V shed 0 bases and J shed 7 bases, with 0 bases lying between them. CDR3 residues: CASSLAGELFF. CDR3 DNA: TGTGCCAGCAGCTTAGCCGGGGAGCTGTTTTTT. Full variable domain (outside the CDR3, taken from reference TRBV7-6 and TRBJ2-2): GAGVSQSPRYKVTKRGQDVALRCDPISGHVSLYWYRQALGQGPEFLTYFNYEAQQDKSGLPNDRFSAERPEGSISTLTIQRTEQRDSAMYRCASSLAGELFFGEGSRLTVL.

The chain has TRBV19 and TRBJ2-6; D may be TRBD1 (5 bases). V lost 7 bases to trimming and J lost 12 bases, with 16 bases between them. In germline, CDR1 is LNHDA, CDR2 SQIVND (reference sequence). This CDR3 spans 13 amino acids. Written as DNA, the CDR3 is TGTGCCAGTATTTCAACTGGGGCTGGCGTCCTGACTTTC. Translating it yields CASISTGAGVLTF.

The chain employs TRBV29-1 and TRBJ1-5; TRBD1 might be the D (5 bases). V was trimmed by 2 bases and J by 11 bases, leaving 10 bases between them. Germline CDR1 SQVTM, CDR2 ANQGSEA. The length of the CDR3 is 11 residues. CDR3 DNA sequence: TGCAGCGTTGAATACCGGGGCTCCCAGCATTTT. Its protein product is CSVEYRGSQHF.

The chain combines TRBV5-1 with TRBJ2-7; tentative D call: TRBD1 (6 bases). V shed 4 bases and J shed 2 bases, with 16 bases lying between them. The CDR3 loop spans 15 amino acids. Germline CDR1 SGHRS, CDR2 YFSETQ. DNA of the CDR3: TGCGCCAGCAGCAGGACGACAGGTCAAGCCTACGAGCAGTACTTC. It yields the protein CASSRTTGQAYEQYF.

In DNA, the CDR3 is TGCGCCAGCAGCTTGGTGGCAGGGGATGGCTACACCTTC. Protein product: CASSLVAGDGYTF. The V call is TRBV5-1, the J call TRBJ1-2, with D tentatively TRBD1 (6 bases). The germline V gene encodes CDR1 SGHRS and CDR2 YFSETQ. The CDR3 totals 13 residues. The V end was cut by 0 bases, the J end by 6 bases, with 9 bases between.

As regards this clone: Distinct nucleotide sequences in the sample also encode this CDR3. The chain carries TRBV5-1 and TRBJ2-1; 9 bases line up with TRBD2. Germline assignment: CDR1 SGHRS and CDR2 YFSETQ. V shed 0 bases and J 5 bases; nucleotides not matched to a gene: 3. This CDR3 has 15 residues. The CDR3 DNA sequence: TGCGCCAGCAGCTTGGTAGCGGGAGTGGACAATGAGCAGTTCTTC. It specifies CASSLVAGVDNEQFF.

This chain uses TRBV28 with TRBJ2-5; no definite D call. The V and J ends lost 3 bases and 2 bases respectively, with 13 bases between them. CDR3 length: 15 amino acids. CDR1 and CDR2 (germline): MDHEN, SYDVKM. The CDR3 is CASSFIRDTQETQYF. The DNA of the CDR3 is TGTGCCAGCAGTTTTATTCGAGACACGCAAGAGACCCAGTACTTC. Together with reference TRBV28 and TRBJ2-5, the CDR3 gives the full variable domain: DVKVTQSSRYLVKRTGEKVFLECVQDMDHENMFWYRQDPGLGLRLIYFSYDVKMKEKGDIPEGYSVSREKKERFSLILESASTNQTSMYLCASSFIRDTQETQYFGPGTRLLVL.